This record covers a single TCR beta chain. The antigen remains unidentified. The data stem from a study of cytomegalovirus exposure and HLA in healthy donors. Study background: Early release data held 75 million to 90 million unique TCRs from HLA-typed donors.

60 Vbeta and 13 Jbeta primers were used in PCR. Libraries were prepared by immunoSEQ multiplex PCR; TCRdb keeps only in-frame clonotypes and omits some of them. The sample records roughly 150,000 clones, over 80% being singletons. The ends were cut back, 1 base at V and 4 bases at J, with 10 bases in the middle. Germline V gene sequence: CDR1 SEHNR, CDR2 FQNEAQ (reference sequence). The length of the CDR3 is 14 residues. Study-level points and caveats: In a later analysis, HLA-associated beta chains showed higher expansion and lower generation probabilities than comparable chains.

V gene TRBV7-9 combines with J gene TRBJ1-1; tentative D call: TRBD1 (5 bases). This TCR was recovered from a young woman in good health and CMV-seronegative. The sequenced material came from PBMCs. The DNA for the CDR3 is TGTGCCAGCAGCTTAGTGCAGGGAAGCACTGAAGCTTTCTTT. This codes for CASSLVQGSTEAFF.